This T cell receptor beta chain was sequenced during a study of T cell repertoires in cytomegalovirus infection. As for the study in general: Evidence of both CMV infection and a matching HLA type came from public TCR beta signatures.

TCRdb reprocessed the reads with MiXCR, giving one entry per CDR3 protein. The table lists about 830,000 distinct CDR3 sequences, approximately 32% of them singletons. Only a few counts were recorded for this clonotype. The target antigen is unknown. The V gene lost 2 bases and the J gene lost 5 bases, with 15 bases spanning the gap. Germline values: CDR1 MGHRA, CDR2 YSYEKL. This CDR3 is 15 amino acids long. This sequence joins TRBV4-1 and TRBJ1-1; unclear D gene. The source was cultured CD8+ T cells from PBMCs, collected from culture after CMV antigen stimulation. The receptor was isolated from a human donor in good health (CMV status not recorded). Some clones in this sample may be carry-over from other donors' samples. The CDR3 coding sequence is TGCGCCAGCAGCCAATTTTTACCGAGCGGAACTGAAGCTTTCTTT. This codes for CASSQFLPSGTEAFF.